The 12 T cell receptor beta chains in this list originate from one sample, sequenced in a study of Graves' ophthalmopathy and Graves' hyperthyroidism. Scientists amplified the TCR beta CDR3 regions from RNA transcripts. A first-round RT-PCR used HTBI primers, followed by a second-round multiplex PCR. MiXCR, applied by TCRdb to the multiplex PCR reads, yields one record per CDR3 protein. The sample records over a million distinct CDR3 sequences, approximately 35% being singletons. The sample taken for sequencing was peripheral blood or thyroid tissue (not recorded which). These receptors came from an adult man with Graves' hyperthyroidism.

This clonotype was picked up many times. The rearrangement uses TRBV4-3 and TRBJ1-4; D might be TRBD1 (6 bases). Germline-derived CDR1 and CDR2 are LGHNA and YSLEER. This CDR3 has 16 amino acids. The V gene lost 0 bases and the J gene lost 5 bases, with 13 bases spanning the gap. CDR3 loop: CASSQDPRQGNEKLFF. The CDR3 DNA follows: TGCGCCAGCAGCCAAGATCCGCGGCAGGGGAATGAAAAACTGTTTTTT.

The chain is built from TRBV13 and TRBJ1-1, with unresolved D. V shed 0 bases and J shed 6 bases, with 5 bases lying between them. Germline CDR1 is PRHDT and CDR2 is FYEKMQ (reference sequence). This CDR3 has 12 amino acids. CDR3 DNA: TGTGCCAGCAGCTTAGGTCTTTCTGAAGCTTTCTTT. Protein: CASSLGLSEAFF.

On this clonotype: Since the CDR3 does not end with the conserved phenylalanine or tryptophan, this likely comes from a read error. It is unclear where the CDR3 begins or ends on the DNA, so no DNA is shown, and the CDR3 is as TCRdb lists it. The chain recombines TRBV7-9 with TRBJ1-1; no DNA check was done on the table's D call, TRBD1. The CDR3 is 16 amino acids long, termini counted. Germline V CDR1 and CDR2: SEHNR, FQNEAQ (reference sequence). This chain's CDR3 is CASSLWSLQGSRTANY.

The chain combines TRBV7-8 with TRBJ2-7; TRBD2 matches 8 bases. J gave up 3 bases and V 10 bases, and 14 bases lay outside the gene matches. Germline CDR1 SGHVS, CDR2 FQNEAQ. This CDR3 comprises 15 residues. CDR3 in DNA: TGTGCCACCGAGGCCGGGGGGGCCGAAGGCTACGAGCAGTACTTC. Amino acids: CATEAGGAEGYEQYF. The full variable domain, completed using reference TRBV7-8 and TRBJ2-7, is GAGVSQSPRYKVAKRGQDVALRCDPISGHVSLFWYQQALGQGPEFLTYFQNEAQLDKSGLPSDRFFAERPEGSVSTLKIQRTQQEDSAVYLCATEAGGAEGYEQYFGPGTRLTVT.

This sequence joins TRBV4-3 and TRBJ2-7; the match to TRBD1 covers 10 bases. The germline CDR1 and CDR2 sequences are LGHNA and YSLEER. The CDR3 runs to 15 residues. V lost 6 bases to trimming and J lost 3 bases; unmatched junction nucleotides: 8. CDR3 DNA: TGCGCCAGCAGAGGACGGACAGGGGGTTTCTACGAGCAGTACTTC. Amino acids: CASRGRTGGFYEQYF.

The chain links TRBV29-1 to TRBJ2-7; 7 positions match TRBD2. With 0 bases clipped from V and 1 base from J, the junction kept 6 bases outside the gene matches. The CDR3 is made up of 15 amino acids. Germline CDR1 is SQVTM and CDR2 is ANQGSEA. In nucleotides, the CDR3 is TGCAGCGTTGAAGATGTGAGCGGGGATTCCTACGAGCAGTACTTC. This codes for CSVEDVSGDSYEQYF.

Comment on this clonotype: This clone may be a read error of a much larger clone one base away. V usage is TRBV11-1 and J usage is TRBJ2-6, with D perhaps matching TRBD1 (5 bases). The CDR3 contains 16 residues. The V end lost 5 bases, the J end lost 1 base, and 12 bases lay between the germline ends. The V gene's germline CDR1 is SGHAT and CDR2 FQDESV (reference sequence). In DNA form, the CDR3 reads TGTGCCAGCAGCGCGACAGTTGGGTCTGGGGCCAACGTCCTGACTTTC. Translated, it gives CASSATVGSGANVLTF.

This clonotype was seen a single time. The chain joins TRBV13 to TRBJ2-7; 7 bases fit TRBD1. Germline V gives CDR1 PRHDT, CDR2 FYEKMQ (reference sequence). With V trimmed by 2 bases and J by 7 bases, 5 bases remained unmatched. This CDR3 spans 13 amino acids. For the CDR3, the DNA is TGTGCCAGCAGCTTAAAGACAGGGCAAGAGCAGTACTTC. Its protein product is CASSLKTGQEQYF.

The CDR3 here is CASQQGFFYNSPLHF. The CDR3 nucleotides read TGTGCCAGCCAACAGGGGTTTTTCTATAATTCACCCCTCCACTTT. The chain recombines TRBV2 with TRBJ1-6; 7 nucleotides line up with TRBD1. The trim removed 8 bases at V and 3 bases at J, leaving 7 bases unmatched. Germline assignment: CDR1 SNHLY and CDR2 FYNNEI. There are 15 residues in the CDR3. Using reference TRBV2 and TRBJ1-6 for the parts outside the CDR3, the full variable domain is EPEVTQTPSHQVTQMGQEVILRCVPISNHLYFYWYRQILGQKVEFLVSFYNNEISEKSEIFDDQFSVERPDGSNFTLKIRSTKLEDSAMYFCASQQGFFYNSPLHFGNGTRLTVT.

The chain employs TRBV20-1 and TRBJ1-5, with a possible D match to TRBD1 (5 bases). V lost 3 bases to trimming and J lost 3 bases, with 18 bases between them. CDR3 length: 16 residues. CDR1 is DFQATT, CDR2 SNEGSKA, per germline (reference sequence). The CDR3 spells CSARGAGGWPNQPQHF. The CDR3 DNA is TGCAGTGCTAGGGGAGCGGGGGGGTGGCCCAATCAGCCCCAGCATTTT.

This clonotype was seen at least ten times. The chain is built from TRBV20-1 and TRBJ1-5; D possibly corresponds to TRBD1 (6 bases). Germline V lookup: CDR1 DFQATT, CDR2 SNEGSKA (reference sequence). Trimming removed 1 base at V and 6 bases at J, with 16 bases between. The CDR3 length is 15 residues. The DNA for the CDR3 is TGCAGTGCTAGAGGGGGACAATTCCTTGGTCAGCCCCAGCATTTT. It is translated as CSARGGQFLGQPQHF.

The chain links TRBV7-9 to TRBJ2-7, with TRBD1 as a possible D gene (6 bases). From germline, CDR1 is SEHNR and CDR2 FQNEAQ (reference sequence). CDR3 size: 13 residues. V dropped 5 bases and J dropped 6 bases, with 14 bases sitting between them. The CDR3 DNA reads as TGTGCCAGCAGCAGGACAGCGACGGGCGAGCAGTACTTC. Its protein product is CASSRTATGEQYF.